The text below deals with one T cell receptor (beta chain). This clone was observed a handful of times. It lacks a known antigen. It has no much larger one-base neighbor in the sample; base qualities were not kept. In light of the paper, this sample's time point label describes: around 26 weeks on oral tofacitinib. Taken with the paper, the label for treatment or condition translates to: oral pan-JAK inhibitor, 5-10 mg twice daily. From alopecia areata patients, peripheral blood was collected along with lesional scalp punch biopsies. PBMCs were isolated by density centrifugation and stained for CD3, CD4 and CD8, after which CD4+ and CD8+ T cells were sorted on a FACSAria. The data originate from a study of CD8+ T cells in alopecia areata (dated by TCRdb to 2016 to 2019). In the study overall: Treated patients were enrolled in an open-label pilot trial of oral tofacitinib, 5 to 10 mg twice daily, for moderate-to-severe alopecia areata. Patients received tofacitinib for 6 to 18 months and were then followed off drug for 6 months to check for delayed response and recurrence. For the treated patients, the SALT score, which quantifies what percentage of scalp surface area is affected, served as the measure of disease severity. The study used high-throughput TCRbeta sequencing to examine T cell clonal expansion in alopecia areata, in both the C3H/HeJ mouse model and human patients. Human TCRbeta sequencing covered scalp tissue and sorted CD4+ and CD8+ peripheral blood T cells from patchy and totalis/universalis alopecia areata patients and healthy controls. Biopsies were taken from tofacitinib-treated patients at baseline and again at 4 and 24 weeks into treatment, and several of those patients also had a later scalp biopsy. Scalp clonality was compared across normal scalp (n=4), patchy alopecia areata scalp (n=8), and alopecia totalis/universalis scalp (n=8). RNA came from the PAXgene miRNA kit for fixed scalp, the miRNeasy kit for PBMCs, and the RNeasy kit for mouse skin. TCRbeta CDR3 regions were amplified by immunoSEQ multiplex PCR using 35 Vbeta forward and 13 Jbeta reverse primers. The research as a whole found: Compared with normal scalp, lesional scalp had higher clonality and more expanded CD8+ clones, particularly in alopecia totalis/universalis, a pattern that suggests antigenic drive. Scalp TCR repertoire analysis is complicated because resident alphabeta T cells in normal human skin are also sequenced, whereas mouse skin is dominated by gammadelta T cells. Shared TCR sequences between patients were less evident than in mice, which may be partly attributable to HLA diversity in the patient population. With tofacitinib, both scalp clonality and the number of expanded CD8+ clones among the top 100 scalp clones went down significantly. During tofacitinib treatment, many expanded lesional clones stuck around in both scalp and blood, and this persistence may partly explain why relapse happens after treatment is stopped. Because the treated cohort was small and had just a single nonresponder, larger studies are needed to establish links between baseline CD8+ expansion and response.

Libraries came from the immunoSEQ multiplex PCR assay. To provide template for TCR sequencing, every sample had RNA extracted and reverse transcribed into cDNA. First-strand cDNA was synthesized using SuperScript III with a 2:1 mix of oligo-dT and random hexamers. Amplification bias was assessed with a synthetic immune receptor repertoire, and residual bias was removed computationally. The original methods were these. After raw reads were preprocessed to remove errors, the CDR3 was defined following IMGT conventions as running from the conserved cysteine to phenylalanine. Clonality was calculated as 1 minus Shannon entropy normalized by log2 of the number of productive unique TCRs. Scalp TCRbeta sequences were cross-referenced with sorted blood CD4 and CD8 repertoires so that the CD4 or CD8 identity of scalp clones could be inferred. TCRdb obtained this table from immuneACCESS and retained in-frame rearrangements with V and J assigned. These tables miss some clones; where compared with another copy, unresolved V genes account for less than half of the shortfall, and the remainder is unexplained. Clone size and V and J calls were adopted from that table, with D and trimming inferred from the DNA. Present in this sample are roughly 180,000 clones, about 55% of which were seen just once. Of the sample, about 10% is held by the ten largest clones.

This sample comprised CD8+ T cells sorted from blood, obtained at week 24, from a patient treated with tofacitinib. The origin of this receptor is a human donor with alopecia areata.

The CDR3 reads CASSEGTGPVFYEQYF. The DNA reads as follows: TGTGCCAGCAGTGAAGGCACAGGACCGGTCTTTTACGAGCAGTACTTC. This chain joins TRBV2 to TRBJ2-7; perhaps TRBD1 is the D gene, with 5 bases matching. V is reduced by 1 base and J by 4 bases, leaving a spacing of 17 bases between them. According to the germline V gene, CDR1 reads SNHLY and CDR2 reads FYNNEI. Spanning cysteine to phenylalanine, the CDR3 consists of 16 amino acids. Of all the DNA, just the CDR3 is kept, 48 bases in frame from base 1.